The 24 T cell receptor beta chains given below trace back to one sample, sequenced in a study of CD4 and CD8 cells across lung adenocarcinoma regions. MiXCR was run by TCRdb on the PCR reads, yielding one entry per CDR3 protein. Of approximately 24,000 distinct CDR3 sequences listed, 53% are singletons. Input material: CD8+ T cells from the center of a lung tumor. The origin of the receptors is a male donor with lung adenocarcinoma. The CD4 and CD8 labels of this study may be unreliable.

The sample holds a few counts of this clonotype. The rearrangement links TRBV4-1 to TRBJ2-5; TRBD1 matches at 7 bases. After removal of 3 bases from V and 4 bases from J, the junction contained 8 bases not matched to a gene. From germline, CDR1 is MGHRA and CDR2 YSYEKL. CDR3 size: 15 residues. The CDR3 coding sequence is TGCGCCAGCAGCCACCAGACAGGGTTCGGAGAGACCCAGTACTTC. Amino acid sequence: CASSHQTGFGETQYF.

J is TRBJ2-3 and V is TRBV10-3, with D maybe TRBD2 (7 bases). Near its end, the DNA agrees better with TRBJ2-7, so the J call may be wrong. This CDR3 is built from 19 residues. CDR1 and CDR2 (germline): ENHRY, SYGVKD. CDR3 loop: CAISVPVGTRGRDLDTQYF. CDR3 bases: TGTGCCATCAGTGTACCCGTGGGCACTAGGGGGAGGGACCTGGATACGCAGTACTTC.

On this clonotype: A junction boundary mismatches the germline segment, possibly from a read error. The chain joins TRBV6-1 to TRBJ2-3; maybe TRBD2 (6 bases). The CDR3 totals 16 residues. Germline values: CDR1 MNHNS, CDR2 SASEGT. Here the CDR3 DNA reads TGTGCCAGCAGGGGAGCCGGGGGAGAGGTTGGGGATACGCAGTACTTT. Translating it yields CASRGAGGEVGDTQYF.

At least ten counts were recorded for this clonotype. This rearrangement joins TRBV27 to TRBJ1-2; D unresolved. The CDR3 extends over 15 amino acids. V was pared by 5 bases and J by 4 bases, with 17 bases between. Germline-derived CDR1 and CDR2 are MNHEY and SMNVEV (reference sequence). The CDR3 spells CASSMGTLGAYGYTF. The CDR3 DNA sequence: TGTGCCAGCAGTATGGGAACATTGGGCGCCTATGGCTACACCTTC.

This sequence joins TRBV5-6 and TRBJ2-7; D might be TRBD1 (5 bases). V gave up 1 base and J gave up 1 base, with 6 bases separating them. The CDR3 consists of 13 residues. Germline CDR1 SGHDT, CDR2 YYEEEE. CDR3 amino acids: CASSLRQSYEQYF. For the CDR3, the DNA is TGTGCCAGCAGCTTGCGACAGTCCTACGAGCAGTACTTC.

This clonotype appeared many times. The CDR3 bases are TGTGCCAGCAGTTCCCCCGGCAGGGCTGACTATGGCTACACCTTC. Its protein is CASSSPGRADYGYTF. This chain links TRBV27 with TRBJ1-2; tentative D call: TRBD1 (5 bases). V was shortened by 4 bases and J by 3 bases, with 15 bases between the two germline ends. CDR3 length: 15 residues. Germline V gene data show CDR1 as MNHEY and CDR2 as SMNVEV (reference sequence).

About this clonotype: A junction end diverges from the germline sequence, so it may reflect a read error. J is TRBJ2-5 and V is TRBV27; 8 bases agree with TRBD1. The CDR3 spans 16 residues. CDR1 and CDR2 (germline): MNHEY, SMNVEV (reference sequence). In DNA, the CDR3 is TGTGCCAGACCGGGCAGGGGGCGCCGTGACCAAGACACCCAGTACTTC. It is translated as CARPGRGRRDQDTQYF.

For this clonotype: The junction and the germline gene differ at one end; a read error may be behind it. V gene TRBV10-1 combines with J gene TRBJ2-3, with D unresolved. Germline V CDR1 and CDR2: WNHNN, SYGVQD (reference sequence). The CDR3 sequence is 14 residues long. This CDR3 reads CASSEGPHKNTQYF. The CDR3 region has the DNA TGCGCCAGCAGTGAGGGACCACACAAAAACACGCAGTACTTT.

This clonotype was recorded a few times. V usage is TRBV6-2 or TRBV6-3 and J usage is TRBJ2-7; D uncertain. The CDR3 extends over 11 amino acids. Germline CDR1 is MNHEY and CDR2 is SVGEGT. Trimming pared 6 bases from V and 2 bases from J, leaving 5 bases between. CDR3 sequence reads: CASSKPYEQYF. In DNA form, the CDR3 reads TGTGCCAGCAGCAAACCCTACGAGCAGTACTTC.

A word on this clonotype: A junction end diverges from the germline sequence, so it may reflect a read error. The genes are TRBV14 and TRBJ2-4; D tentatively reads TRBD1 or TRBD2 (5 bases each). CDR1 and CDR2 from the germline V gene are SGHDN and FVKESK. The CDR3 contains 17 residues. The CDR3 reads CASSQDPGRRAKNIQYF. The CDR3 nucleotides are TGTGCCAGCAGCCAAGATCCGGGGCGGCGTGCCAAAAATATTCAGTATTTC.

There are many counts of this clonotype. This rearrangement joins TRBV20-1 to TRBJ2-7; 10 bases line up with TRBD2. Germline assignment: CDR1 DFQATT and CDR2 SNEGSKA (reference sequence). Trimming removed 7 bases from V and 1 base from J; junction bases left unmatched: 7. The CDR3 is 14 residues long. The DNA of the CDR3 is TGCAGTGGTCAGAGCGGGAGGGGATCCTACGAGCAGTACTTC. The encoded protein is CSGQSGRGSYEQYF.

Comments on this clonotype: A read error may produce the germline difference seen at one junction end. The rearrangement uses TRBV25-1 and TRBJ2-2; either TRBD1 or TRBD2 may fit D (5 bases each). In germline, CDR1 is MGHDK, CDR2 SYGVNS. The CDR3 is 13 residues long. CDR3 coding DNA: TGTGCCAGCAGTGACGTGGACACCGGGGCGCTGTTTTTT. Its translation: CASSDVDTGALFF.

The chain has TRBV10-1 and TRBJ2-4; 8 bases are a match to TRBD2. This CDR3 region has 18 residues. V gave up 0 bases and J gave up 13 bases; unmatched junction bases: 20. Germline V lookup: CDR1 WNHNN, CDR2 SYGVQD (reference sequence). The CDR3 DNA sequence: TGCGCCAGCAGTGAGTCCGGGGGGGACGAGTTTGACAAAGACACCCAGTACTTC. Protein sequence: CASSESGGDEFDKDTQYF.

A remark on this clonotype: Sequence at one end of the junction differs from germline and may be a read error. The chain joins TRBV6-1 to TRBJ2-4, with D possibly being TRBD1 (6 bases). This CDR3 contains 14 residues. The germline CDR1 and CDR2 sequences are MNHNS and SASEGT. In DNA, the CDR3 is TGTGCCAGCAAGGGGGAGAGAGCCACAAACACGCAGTATTTC. It translates to CASKGERATNTQYF.

This sequence joins TRBV6-1 and TRBJ2-1, with TRBD1 identical over 10 bases. Trimming removed 3 bases from V and 9 bases from J; junction bases left unmatched: 8. This CDR3 contains 15 residues. CDR1 and CDR2 (germline): MNHNS, SASEGT. The DNA for the CDR3 is TGTGCCAGCAGTGACGGGACAGGGGTTAGGGGTGAGCAGTTCTTC. This codes for CASSDGTGVRGEQFF.

This clonotype is categorized as medium-sized. The genes are TRBV6-1 and TRBJ2-5; 7 bases line up with TRBD1. Per germline, CDR1 MNHNS and CDR2 SASEGT. CDR3 length equals 15 residues. V lost 5 bases to trimming and J lost 2 bases; unmatched junction nucleotides: 8. CDR3 DNA: TGTGCCAGCAGTCCTCAACGGACAGGACAAGAGACCCAGTACTTC. Amino acids: CASSPQRTGQETQYF.

The chain joins TRBV10-3 to TRBJ2-3; D may be TRBD1 or TRBD2 (5 bases each). Near its end, the DNA agrees better with TRBJ2-7, so the J call may be wrong. The CDR3 spans 15 residues. Germline V gene data show CDR1 as ENHRY and CDR2 as SYGVKD. The CDR3 here is CATGTGAGDPDTQYF. Written as DNA, the CDR3 is TGTGCCACGGGCACCGGGGCAGGTGACCCAGATACGCAGTACTTC.

This CDR3 is CASSYSRVTEDTF. The CDR3 DNA follows: TGTGCCAGCAGTTACAGTCGGGTGACTGAAGACACCTTC. The chain couples TRBV6-5 to TRBJ1-2; unclear D gene. CDR1 is MNHEY, CDR2 SVGAGI, per germline. V was pared by 2 bases and J by 12 bases, with 16 bases between. The CDR3 spans 13 residues.

This clonotype was recorded at least ten times. V is TRBV6-1 and J is TRBJ2-7; tentatively, D is TRBD1 (7 bases). CDR3 length equals 16 residues. The V end lost 6 bases, the J end lost 7 bases, and 25 bases lay between the germline ends. CDR1 and CDR2 from the germline V gene are MNHNS and SASEGT. CDR3 loop: CASSPLFSEGAGEQYF. Written as DNA, the CDR3 is TGTGCCAGCAGCCCACTTTTTTCGGAGGGGGCGGGGGAGCAGTACTTC.

This chain connects TRBV6-1 to TRBJ2-1; D gene unclear. Between the trimmed V and J ends, which lost 6 bases and 0 bases, there was a span of 18 bases. This CDR3 region has 17 residues. Germline values: CDR1 MNHNS, CDR2 SASEGT. CDR3 residues: CASSRARFPGSYNEQFF. Written as DNA, the CDR3 is TGTGCCAGCAGCCGAGCCCGGTTCCCCGGCTCCTACAATGAGCAGTTCTTC.

This clonotype was observed many times. The chain uses TRBV6-5 and TRBJ1-2, with 8 nucleotides matching TRBD1. The germline gives CDR1 MNHEY, CDR2 SVGAGI. V was clipped by 4 bases and J by 8 bases; unmatched bases: 6. The CDR3 runs 13 residues. As DNA, the CDR3 is TGTGCCAGCAGTTGGACAGGGCGGCAGGGCTACACCTTC. Translating gives CASSWTGRQGYTF.

The rearrangement joins TRBV10-2 to TRBJ2-4; 7 bases map to TRBD2. The CDR3 consists of 14 residues. In germline, CDR1 is WSHSY, CDR2 SAAADI. The CDR3 DNA follows: TGCGCGGGCAGCGGGGTGTGGGCCAAAAACATTCAGTACTTC. Its translation: CAGSGVWAKNIQYF.

This clonotype turned up a few times. This chain uses TRBV30 with TRBJ2-1, with 7 nucleotides matching TRBD1. The CDR3 sequence is 15 residues long. The germline gives CDR1 GTSNPN, CDR2 SVGIG (reference sequence). Losses at the gene ends were 1 base for V and 0 bases for J; bases not matched to a gene: 3. CDR3 loop: CAWSERDSSYNEQFF. In DNA form, the CDR3 reads TGTGCCTGGAGTGAAAGGGACAGCTCCTACAATGAGCAGTTCTTC.

On this clonotype: This sequence may be a read error, since a much larger clone differs from it by one base. The rearrangement uses TRBV28 and TRBJ2-1; 9 nucleotides align to TRBD2. Germline loops: CDR1 MDHEN, CDR2 SYDVKM. The CDR3 is 14 residues long. The CDR3 DNA reads as TGTGTCAGCAGCAGCGCGGGAGGGCAAGAGACCCAGTTCTTC. This translates into CVSSSAGGQETQFF.